This entry features one T cell receptor (beta chain) sequence. Its target is unknown. This sample is part of a study of T cells after yellow fever vaccination. Study-wide results and caveats: A small proportion of clonotypes was detected in both the CD4 and CD8 compartments. The secondary T-cell response peaked on day 5, not day 15, but was weaker. High-abundance clonotypes from the bulk population could contaminate FACS-sorted repertoires.

With 2 bases removed from V and 3 bases from J, the gap between germline ends came to 11 bases. CDR3 length: 14 residues. The V gene's germline CDR1 is SGHDN and CDR2 FVKESK. Template switching by 5'RACE produced TCR cDNA, adding a universal primer site and UMIs. TCRdb passed the 5' RACE reads through MiXCR, listing each CDR3 protein once. The sample has some 240,000 distinct CDR3 sequences, roughly 5% seen once. Sequenced here: CD4+ T cells sorted from PBMCs, sampled on the day of the yellow fever booster vaccination. The clonotype originates from a man aged 18-30 years who received the YFV17D yellow fever vaccine. The chain carries TRBV14 and TRBJ2-7; a weak D match, TRBD2 (5 bases). This chain's CDR3 is CASSQQVGSYEQYF. The CDR3 coding sequence is TGTGCCAGCAGCCAACAGGTGGGGAGCTACGAGCAGTACTTC.